These 10 T cell receptor beta chains share one sample of origin, sequenced in a study of T cells expressing NK-cell markers. TCRdb reprocessed the 5' RACE reads; each CDR3 protein has one entry and no DNA is given. The sample has over 350,000 distinct CDR3 sequences; the top ten hold 9.5% to 12%. Sequencing was performed on blood T cells: a sorted CD56 or NKG2C T cell subset, CD4+ or CD8+ T cells, or bulk PBMC T cells (not recorded which). Receptors were obtained from a woman aged 45 to 65 in good health.

The rearrangement links TRBV20-1 to TRBJ2-1; TCRdb proposes TRBD2, but this gene call is untestable without DNA. The CDR3 length is 15 residues. CDR1 and CDR2 (germline): DFQATT, SNEGSKA (reference sequence). The CDR3 is CSARDLRLAGVEQFF.

This chain uses TRBV5-1 with TRBJ2-1; absent DNA, TCRdb's TRBD2 call cannot be checked. The CDR3 loop spans 18 amino acids. Germline lookup yields CDR1 SGHRS and CDR2 YFSETQ. The CDR3 is CASSLPPIVGGNYNEQFF.

The CDR3 reads CSANPGTGLEKLFF. The chain has TRBV20-1 and TRBJ1-4; as DNA is missing, the TRBD1 call by TCRdb cannot be tested. Germline values: CDR1 DFQATT, CDR2 SNEGSKA (reference sequence). The CDR3 spans 14 residues.

The chain uses TRBV10-3 and TRBJ2-1. CDR3 length equals 14 residues. CDR1 ENHRY and CDR2 SYGVKD come from the germline V gene. This CDR3 is CAISPTGSSGEQFF.

The rearrangement joins TRBV5-1 to TRBJ2-1. This CDR3 region has 13 residues. CDR1 is SGHRS and CDR2 is YFSETQ in the germline V gene. This CDR3 reads CASSSMVGDEQFF.

V gene TRBV29-1 combines with J gene TRBJ1-1; absent DNA, TCRdb's TRBD1 call cannot be checked. This CDR3 contains 13 residues. Germline V CDR1 and CDR2: SQVTM, ANQGSEA. Here the CDR3 reads CSVDRDRAGEAFF. Full variable domain (rest looked up from reference TRBV29-1 and TRBJ1-1): SAVISQKPSRDICQRGTSLTIQCQVDSQVTMMFWYRQQPGQSLTLIATANQGSEATYESGFVIDKFPISRPNLTFSTLTVSNMSPEDSSIYLCSVDRDRAGEAFFGQGTRLTVV.

This chain joins TRBV9 and TRBJ1-4; TCRdb selects TRBD1, and the lack of DNA leaves this call unchecked. This CDR3 spans 15 amino acids. Germline V gene sequence: CDR1 SGDLS, CDR2 YYNGEE. The CDR3 loop is CASSVGDQRGEKLFF. Full variable domain (rest looked up from reference TRBV9 and TRBJ1-4): DSGVTQTPKHLITATGQRVTLRCSPRSGDLSVYWYQQSLDQGLQFLIQYYNGEERAKGNILERFSAQQFPDLHSELNLSSLELGDSALYFCASSVGDQRGEKLFFGSGTQLSVL.

The CDR3 is CASSQEGTKDEAFF. The rearrangement uses TRBV3-1 and TRBJ1-1; no DNA is available, so the TRBD1 call from TCRdb remains unchecked. Germline loops: CDR1 LGHDT, CDR2 YNNKEL (reference sequence). The CDR3 length is 14 residues.

The rearrangement uses TRBV7-6 and TRBJ2-1; the D call from TCRdb, TRBD2, cannot be confirmed without DNA. Germline CDR1 is SGHVS and CDR2 is FNYEAQ. This CDR3 has 13 residues. CDR3 amino acids: CASSKRLGVEQFF.

The rearrangement uses TRBV11-2 and TRBJ2-1; TCRdb selects TRBD1, and the lack of DNA leaves this call unchecked. The CDR3 contains 12 residues. Germline V CDR1 and CDR2: SGHAT, FQNNGV. CDR3: CASRAGPPEQFF.